The 8 T cell receptor beta chains listed next were all sequenced from one sample in a study of T cell clonality in common variable immunodeficiency. Measured with immunoSEQ multiplex PCR; TCRdb has only the in-frame clones, and not every one. This set yields over 55,000 clones and no singletons; the top ten hold over 1.5%. Sequencing used peripheral blood mononuclear cells. The receptors were gathered from a person aged 18-70 years in good health.

This clone was seen many times. The read falls 3 residues short of the CDR3 end, and the missing part is taken from the germline J gene. The rearrangement joins TRBV7-3 to TRBJ2-3, with 7 bases aligning to TRBD1. CDR3 length equals 14 residues. Germline CDR1 SGHTA, CDR2 FQGTGA. The V segment lost 6 bases and the J segment 6 bases; nucleotides outside the gene matches: 9. The part of the CDR3 DNA that was read is TGTGCCAGCAGTAGGGGACAGTCGTGGGATACG. This gives the protein CASSRGQSWDT. In full, the CDR3 is CASSRGQSWDTQYF.

This clone came up many times. The read finishes 3 residues shy of the CDR3 end, and the germline J gene is used to complete it. This chain connects TRBV13 to TRBJ2-3; unclear D gene. V was shortened by 0 bases and J by 0 bases, with 7 bases between the two germline ends. The CDR3 runs 15 residues. Germline V gene sequence: CDR1 PRHDT, CDR2 FYEKMQ (reference sequence). The CDR3 region is CASSLGGRSTDTQYF. Partial CDR3 DNA: TGTGCCAGCAGCTTAGGTGGCCGTAGCACAGATACG.

This clone appeared many times. The sequence runs out 3 residues before the end of the CDR3; the remainder is reconstructed from the germline J gene. This rearrangement joins TRBV20-1 to TRBJ2-5; 9 nucleotides line up with TRBD1. The CDR3 totals 13 residues. The trim removed 5 bases at V and 4 bases at J, leaving 5 bases unmatched. The germline V gene encodes CDR1 DFQATT and CDR2 SNEGSKA (reference sequence). CDR3 DNA, as far as it was read: TGCAGTGCTCCACCGGGACAGGGAGAGACC. Translated: CSAPPGQGET. The full CDR3 protein is CSAPPGQGETQYF.

This clone was seen at least ten times. The read finishes 3 residues shy of the CDR3 end, and the germline J gene is used to complete it. The gene calls are TRBV14 and TRBJ2-5; 15 bases fit TRBD2. Losses at the gene ends were 1 base for V and 5 bases for J; bases not matched to a gene: 11. CDR1 is SGHDN, CDR2 FVKESK, per germline. The CDR3 runs 19 residues. The CDR3 is CASSQGAPGLAGGGETQYF. The sequenced CDR3 bases are TGTGCCAGCAGCCAAGGAGCACCGGGACTAGCGGGAGGAGGGGAGACC.

This clone was observed many times. The missing CDR3 end, 3 residues past where the read stops, is filled in from the germline J gene. The V and J genes are TRBV28 and TRBJ1-3; D is unresolved. The CDR3 spans 16 residues. CDR1 and CDR2 from the germline V gene are MDHEN and SYDVKM. V was pared by 6 bases and J by 2 bases, with 17 bases between. This chain's CDR3 is CASSRPTGVTGNTIYF. CDR3 bases read: TGTGCCAGCAGCCGCCCCACCGGGGTTACTGGAAACACC.

A remark on this clone: The junction does not match germline at one end; this may be a read error. The sequence runs out 3 residues before the end of the CDR3; the remainder is reconstructed from the germline J gene. The chain combines TRBV7-7 with TRBJ2-5, with D maybe TRBD1 (6 bases). Germline CDR1 and CDR2: SSHAT and FNYEAQ (reference sequence). The CDR3 is made up of 13 amino acids. The part of the CDR3 DNA that was read is TGTGCTAGCAGCTTACAGGGTACGGAGACC. It is translated as CASSLQGTET. The full CDR3 protein is CASSLQGTETQYF.

At least ten counts were recorded for this clone. The CDR3 extends 3 residues past the end of the read, so its final part is completed from the germline J gene. The chain recombines TRBV2 with TRBJ1-1; D may be TRBD1 (5 bases). With 6 bases removed from V and 2 bases from J, the gap between germline ends came to 10 bases. CDR3 length: 13 amino acids. The germline V gene encodes CDR1 SNHLY and CDR2 FYNNEI. Here the CDR3 reads CASRSQVNTEAFF. Incomplete CDR3 DNA: TGTGCCAGCAGGTCACAGGTTAACACTGAA.

This clone has ten or more counts. The read terminates 3 residues before the CDR3 end, so the remaining end is supplied by the germline J gene. The J gene is TRBJ2-1, the V gene TRBV5-1; the match to TRBD1 covers 7 bases. With V trimmed by 4 bases and J by 9 bases, 7 bases remained unmatched. This CDR3 has 13 residues. Germline CDR1 reads SGHRS; CDR2 reads YFSETQ. The sequenced CDR3 bases are TGCGCCAGCAGCAAAACAGGGGCAGGTGAG. Amino acids: CASSKTGAGE. The complete CDR3 reads CASSKTGAGEQFF.